This T cell receptor (beta chain) was recovered during a study of CD8 T cell repertoires and HIV-1 epitope variants. Overall study: T cells were stimulated with Twenty-five Gag and Nef peptides separately.

Sequenced by immunoSEQ multiplex PCR; TCRdb stores in-frame clones only, minus some. The sample holds 5,000 to 6,500 clones, about 62% seen once. With regard to this clone: Its cognate antigen is unknown.

In germline, CDR1 is ENHRY, CDR2 SYGVKD. This CDR3 spans 14 amino acids. Trimming shortened V by 4 bases and J by 8 bases, and 17 bases separated the two germline ends. Sequencing was performed on cultured CD8+ T cells derived from PBMCs. V usage is TRBV10-3 and J usage is TRBJ1-2; D is unclear. This clonotype originated in a male donor with HIV. CDR3 DNA sequence: TGTGCCATCAGTGTAGGCATCGAAGCGGGAGGCTACACCTTC. It codes for CAISVGIEAGGYTF.